This TCR beta chain is from a study of blood T cell repertoires in COVID-19. Study at large: Sites in the United States, Italy and Spain provided acute and convalescent COVID-19 samples. PBMCs, B-cell-depleted T cells, or T cells were the source of the cDNA or gDNA that made up the material.

It was during active infection that Seattle patients were enrolled and then longitudinally followed. In the study's own analysis: Researchers report that nucleated cell counts were estimated from reference gene primer amplification. Assay used: immunoSEQ multiplex PCR; TCRdb lists only in-frame clones, some missing. V, J and clone size are taken as reported in that table, and D and trimming were inferred from the DNA itself. Of 300,000 to 350,000 clones detected, more than 75% appear once; the ten largest clones hold 6% to 7%. This clone was seen a few times. The CDR3 contains 16 residues. Germline CDR1 reads LNHDA; CDR2 reads SQIVND (reference sequence). Trimming removed 4 bases at V and 2 bases at J, with 14 bases between.

Material: peripheral blood. The receptor was isolated from a woman aged 45-65 years with COVID-19, enrolled during active disease. V usage is TRBV19 and J usage is TRBJ1-4; possible D gene TRBD1, 5 bases. This chain's CDR3 is CASSTAGGLTNEKLFF. Here the CDR3 DNA reads TGTGCCAGTAGTACCGCCGGGGGGTTGACTAATGAAAAACTGTTTTTT.